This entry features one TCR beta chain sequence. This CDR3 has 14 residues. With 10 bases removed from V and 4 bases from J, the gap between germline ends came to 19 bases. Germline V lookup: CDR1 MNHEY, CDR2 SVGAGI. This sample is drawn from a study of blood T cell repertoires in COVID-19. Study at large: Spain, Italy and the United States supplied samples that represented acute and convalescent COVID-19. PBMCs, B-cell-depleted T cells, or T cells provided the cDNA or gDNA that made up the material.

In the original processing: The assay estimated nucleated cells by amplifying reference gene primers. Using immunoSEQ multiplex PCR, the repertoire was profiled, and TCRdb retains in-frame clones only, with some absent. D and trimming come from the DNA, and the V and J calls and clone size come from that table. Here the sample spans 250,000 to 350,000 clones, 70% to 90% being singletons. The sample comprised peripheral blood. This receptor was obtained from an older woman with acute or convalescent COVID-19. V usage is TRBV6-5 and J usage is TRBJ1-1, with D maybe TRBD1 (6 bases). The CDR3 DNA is TGTGCCATATACCGGGACAATGAACTCACTGAAGCTTTCTTT. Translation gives CAIYRDNELTEAFF.